The next 25 T cell receptor beta chains were all read from a single sample in a study of shared clonotypes between healthy human individuals. The protocol was immunoSEQ multiplex PCR, while the TCRdb copy is restricted to in-frame clones and leaves out a portion. The sample shows 2 million to 2.5 million clones, approximately 94% of them seen only once. Selected positively for CCR7 and CD45RO-negative, naive CD8 cells excluded terminally differentiated effector memory CD45RA+ cells. The sequencing sample was made of naive CD8+ T cells from PBMCs. The receptors shown here come from a man aged 18 to 30 in good health. Some clones in this sample may be carry-over from other donors' samples.

This clone was seen a handful of times. The chain couples TRBV10-3 to TRBJ2-5, with a weak D call TRBD2 (6 bases). With 6 bases removed from V and 7 bases from J, the gap between germline ends came to 24 bases. Per germline, CDR1 ENHRY and CDR2 SYGVKD. The CDR3 runs 16 residues. CDR3 amino acids: CAIRSPAGQSRGTQYF. The CDR3 bases are TGTGCCATCAGATCCCCAGCGGGCCAGTCTCGGGGGACCCAGTACTTC.

The V and J genes are TRBV10-3 and TRBJ1-4; 7 bases align to TRBD1. Germline V lookup: CDR1 ENHRY, CDR2 SYGVKD. V shed 5 bases and J 5 bases; nucleotides not matched to a gene: 5. CDR3 size: 14 residues. The CDR3 loop is CAISQGGRNEKLFF. The CDR3 DNA reads as TGTGCCATCAGTCAGGGGGGGAGGAATGAAAAACTGTTTTTT.

The chain combines TRBV19 with TRBJ2-1; 9 bases match TRBD1. The CDR3 consists of 14 residues. V lost 6 bases, J lost 8 bases, and 8 bases stayed unmatched. The germline V gene encodes CDR1 LNHDA and CDR2 SQIVND (reference sequence). CDR3 in amino acids: CASSLGQGRYEQFF. The CDR3 nucleotides read TGTGCCAGTAGCCTAGGACAGGGGAGGTATGAGCAGTTCTTC.

J is TRBJ1-1 and V is TRBV11-2, with D uncertain. Trimming left V 4 bases short and J 4 bases short, with 16 bases between. The germline gives CDR1 SGHAT, CDR2 FQNNGV. The CDR3 has 15 residues. In DNA, the CDR3 is TGTGCCAGCAGCTCTGGAGTCGGCTGGGGCACTGAAGCTTTCTTT. Translated, it gives CASSSGVGWGTEAFF.

V usage is TRBV5-8 and J usage is TRBJ1-1; no reliable D call. This CDR3 region has 15 residues. The V gene lost 0 bases and the J gene lost 4 bases, with 13 bases spanning the gap. The V gene's germline CDR1 is SGHTS and CDR2 YDEGEE. DNA of the CDR3: TGTGCCAGCAGCTTGGCTACGGGTTTATTCACTGAAGCTTTCTTT. It encodes CASSLATGLFTEAFF.

The chain carries TRBV19 and TRBJ2-2, with 10 bases lining up with TRBD2. Per germline, CDR1 LNHDA and CDR2 SQIVND (reference sequence). After removal of 4 bases from V and 3 bases from J, the junction contained 8 bases not matched to a gene. The CDR3 spans 17 residues. This CDR3 is CASSSPMSGRDTGELFF. The CDR3 bases are TGTGCCAGTAGTAGCCCAATGAGCGGGAGGGACACCGGGGAGCTGTTTTTT.

A single count supports this clone. The rearrangement uses TRBV6-1 and TRBJ1-1, with 7 bases matching TRBD1. V lost 5 bases, J lost 1 base, and 7 bases stayed unmatched. The CDR3 contains 15 residues. The germline V gene has CDR1 MNHNS and CDR2 SASEGT. CDR3 sequence (DNA): TGTGCCAGCAGTCCGAGACAGGGAAGGAACACTGAAGCTTTCTTT. Amino acid sequence: CASSPRQGRNTEAFF.

This rearrangement joins TRBV28 to TRBJ2-5, with TRBD2 matching over 7 bases. After removal of 6 bases from V and 3 bases from J, the junction contained 10 bases not matched to a gene. The CDR3 covers 15 residues. Germline lookup yields CDR1 MDHEN and CDR2 SYDVKM. The DNA for the CDR3 is TGTGCCAGCAGGGTTCCCTTGGCGGGAGAAGAGACCCAGTACTTC. Amino acid sequence: CASRVPLAGEETQYF.

This chain uses TRBV18 with TRBJ2-3; 10 bases map to TRBD2. This CDR3 is 15 amino acids long. Germline assignment: CDR1 KGHSH and CDR2 LQKENI. Trimming took 6 bases from V and 7 from J; bases not matched to a gene: 10. The CDR3 nucleotides read TGTGCCAGCTCCGAACAAAGGACTAGCGGAAATACGCAGTATTTT. It yields the protein CASSEQRTSGNTQYF.

Only one count was recorded for this clone. The sample has other DNA sequences that encode this CDR3 too. The chain joins TRBV27 to TRBJ2-7; 8 nucleotides line up with TRBD2. CDR1 is MNHEY, CDR2 SMNVEV, per germline (reference sequence). This CDR3 spans 16 amino acids. With V trimmed by 6 bases and J by 2 bases, 12 bases remained unmatched. CDR3 nucleotides: TGTGCCAGCAGCCCCCGGGGGCTAGCGGGTGCCTACGAGCAGTACTTC. Its translation is CASSPRGLAGAYEQYF.

The DNA of the CDR3 is TGTGCCAGCAGTTTATTTGGTTTTGAGGGGACTGCCCTGGAGACCCAGTACTTC. It specifies CASSLFGFEGTALETQYF. This sequence joins TRBV28 and TRBJ2-5, with a possible D match to TRBD2 (6 bases). Germline-derived CDR1 and CDR2 are MDHEN and SYDVKM. The germline V and J ends were trimmed by 1 base and 5 bases, with 23 bases remaining between them. The CDR3 length is 18 residues.

This chain links TRBV5-1 with TRBJ2-2; the D is unclear. CDR1 SGHRS and CDR2 YFSETQ come from the germline V gene. This CDR3 region has 14 residues. Trimming took off 9 bases at V and 1 base at J, with 13 bases between the two ends. CDR3 DNA: TGCGCCACTAGAGGTTTGGTGAACACCGGGGAGCTGTTTTTT. Translated, it gives CATRGLVNTGELFF.

The chain recombines TRBV11-2 with TRBJ1-2; D gene ambiguous. Germline V CDR1 and CDR2: SGHAT, FQNNGV. V shed 4 bases and J shed 2 bases, with 8 bases lying between them. CDR3 length: 13 residues. The CDR3 sequence: CASSSRQNYGYTF. The CDR3 nucleotides read TGTGCCAGCAGCTCCCGGCAGAACTATGGCTACACCTTC.

This sequence joins TRBV28 and TRBJ1-1; D gene ambiguous. The germline V gene encodes CDR1 MDHEN and CDR2 SYDVKM. The CDR3 sequence is 13 residues long. The V and J ends lost 5 bases and 7 bases respectively, with 14 bases between them. CDR3 coding DNA: TGTGCCAGCAGTACCCGGGCCGCGGGTGAAGCTTTCTTT. Its protein product is CASSTRAAGEAFF.

This clone was counted once. This chain uses TRBV29-1 with TRBJ2-3; D gene unclear. The V end lost 0 bases, the J end lost 0 bases, and 13 bases lay between the germline ends. This CDR3 is 16 amino acids long. The germline V gene encodes CDR1 SQVTM and CDR2 ANQGSEA. This chain's CDR3 is CSVEDHAHPSTDTQYF. The CDR3 bases are TGCAGCGTTGAAGATCACGCACACCCTAGCACAGATACGCAGTATTTT.

On this clone itself: This sample includes further DNA sequences coding for the same CDR3. The rearrangement uses TRBV7-9 and TRBJ2-2; a possible D gene is TRBD2 (6 bases). CDR1 SEHNR and CDR2 FQNEAQ come from the germline V gene (reference sequence). V was pared by 1 base and J by 1 base, with 7 bases between. The CDR3 totals 15 residues. CDR3 loop: CASSLVRENTGELFF. The CDR3 nucleotides read TGTGCCAGCAGCTTAGTGCGGGAGAACACCGGGGAGCTGTTTTTT. The entire variable domain, with the rest obtained from reference TRBV7-9 and TRBJ2-2, is as follows: DTGVSQNPRHKITKRGQNVTFRCDPISEHNRLYWYRQTLGQGPEFLTYFQNEAQLEKSRLLSDRFSAERPKGSFSTLEIQRTEQGDSAMYLCASSLVRENTGELFFGEGSRLTVL.

Here the CDR3 DNA reads TGTGCCAGCATCCCTAGCGGGAGACTTTACAATGAGCAGTTCTTC. Its translation is CASIPSGRLYNEQFF. V gene TRBV27 combines with J gene TRBJ2-1; 10 nucleotides align to TRBD2. V lost 7 bases, J lost 4 bases, and 7 bases stayed unmatched. The CDR3 sequence is 15 residues long. CDR1 is MNHEY, CDR2 SMNVEV, per germline (reference sequence).

This clone was seen once. The chain combines TRBV4-3 with TRBJ2-7; weak D call: TRBD1 (6 bases). Germline CDR1 is LGHNA and CDR2 is YSLEER. The CDR3 has 14 amino acids. V was pared by 1 base and J by 3 bases, with 10 bases between. The CDR3 DNA reads as TGCGCCAGCAGCCAAGCGGCAGGGGTCTACGAGCAGTACTTC. Protein product: CASSQAAGVYEQYF.

The genes are TRBV4-3 and TRBJ1-3, with D maybe TRBD1 (6 bases). The CDR3 consists of 15 residues. The germline V gene has CDR1 LGHNA and CDR2 YSLEER. Trimming pared 1 base from V and 6 bases from J, leaving 13 bases between. The CDR3 DNA reads as TGCGCCAGCAGCCAAGTATGGGGGCTAGTAAACACCATATATTTT. Protein product: CASSQVWGLVNTIYF.

The genes are TRBV27 and TRBJ2-7; no clear D. Trimming pared 4 bases from V and 3 bases from J, leaving 13 bases between. The length of the CDR3 is 14 residues. CDR1 is MNHEY and CDR2 is SMNVEV in the germline V gene (reference sequence). The CDR3 region has the DNA TGTGCCAGCAGTTCCCGACGGAGCCTCTACGAGCAGTACTTC. Amino acids: CASSSRRSLYEQYF.

This sequence joins TRBV19 and TRBJ2-1; the D is unclear. V lost 7 bases and J lost 0, with 13 bases in between. This CDR3 region has 15 residues. Per the germline V gene, CDR1 is LNHDA and CDR2 is SQIVND (reference sequence). CDR3 sequence (DNA): TGTGCCAGTACCCTGGCCGTCAGCTCCTACAATGAGCAGTTCTTC. This sequence encodes CASTLAVSSYNEQFF.

The CDR3 DNA follows: TGTGCCAGCAGCCACAGAGGACAGGGGGACGCTTTCTTT. The encoded protein is CASSHRGQGDAFF. The chain combines TRBV6-5 with TRBJ1-1; 10 bases line up with TRBD1. The CDR3 sequence is 13 residues long. The ends lost 6 bases at V and 11 bases at J; junction bases unmatched: 9. Germline values: CDR1 MNHEY, CDR2 SVGAGI.

The gene calls are TRBV19 and TRBJ2-3, with a tentative D call TRBD1 (6 bases). There are 14 residues in the CDR3. V dropped 5 bases and J dropped 2 bases, with 11 bases sitting between them. From germline, CDR1 is LNHDA and CDR2 SQIVND (reference sequence). CDR3 residues: CASSFGTTTDTQYF. In DNA, the CDR3 is TGTGCCAGTAGTTTCGGGACAACCACAGATACGCAGTATTTT.

V is TRBV6-6 and J is TRBJ1-1, with D unclear. Per germline, CDR1 MNHNY and CDR2 SVGAGI (reference sequence). V was clipped by 2 bases and J by 1 base, with 8 bases between them. The CDR3 extends over 14 amino acids. The CDR3 is CASSYPFGNTEAFF. The CDR3 DNA reads TGTGCCAGCAGTTACCCGTTCGGGAACACTGAAGCTTTCTTT.

The genes are TRBV9 and TRBJ1-2; D may be TRBD1 (6 bases). V lost 0 bases to trimming and J lost 8 bases, with 14 bases between them. Germline CDR1 reads SGDLS; CDR2 reads YYNGEE. CDR3 length: 14 amino acids. For the CDR3, the DNA is TGTGCCAGCAGCGTAGCTGTACAGGGTAACGGCTACACCTTC. It translates to CASSVAVQGNGYTF. Supplemented by reference TRBV9 and TRBJ1-2, the full variable domain reads DSGVTQTPKHLITATGQRVTLRCSPRSGDLSVYWYQQSLDQGLQFLIQYYNGEERAKGNILERFSAQQFPDLHSELNLSSLELGDSALYFCASSVAVQGNGYTFGSGTRLTVV.